The 13 T cell receptor beta chains listed next were all sequenced from one sample in a study of blood T cell repertoires in COVID-19. Using immunoSEQ multiplex PCR, the repertoire was profiled, and TCRdb retains in-frame clones only, with some absent. The sample yields about 100,000 clones, roughly 92% seen once. The sequenced sample was peripheral blood. The receptors were gathered from a man between 65 and 85 years old with acute or convalescent COVID-19.

The chain uses TRBV3-1 (or the pseudogene TRBV3-2) and TRBJ2-1; no definite D call. Between the trimmed V and J ends, which lost 8 bases and 9 bases, there was a span of 23 bases. This CDR3 comprises 15 residues. CDR1 LGHDT and CDR2 YNNKEL come from the germline V gene (reference sequence). In DNA, the CDR3 is TGTGCCAGCGGAACGCGAGTGATAGGAGCTTGTGAGCAGTTCTTC. Its protein product is CASGTRVIGACEQFF.

The J gene is TRBJ2-1, the V gene TRBV12-3 or TRBV12-4; weak D call: TRBD1 (5 bases). This CDR3 has 11 amino acids. With 1 base removed from V and 13 bases from J, the gap between germline ends came to 8 bases. CDR3 coding DNA: TGTGCCAGCAGTTTAGGGGGCTTCCAGTTCTTC. It translates to CASSLGGFQFF.

A single count supports this clone. The V call is TRBV7-9, the J call TRBJ1-3; D is ambiguous. The CDR3 is 16 residues long. The V and J ends lost 3 bases and 2 bases respectively, with 14 bases between them. Looked up from germline, CDR1 is SEHNR and CDR2 is FQNEAQ (reference sequence). In DNA form, the CDR3 reads TGTGCCAGCAGCTTGACCTCCGGGAACACTGGAAACACCATATATTTT. It codes for CASSLTSGNTGNTIYF.

The chain carries TRBV6-5 and TRBJ1-1, with D unresolved. Germline V gene sequence: CDR1 MNHEY, CDR2 SVGAGI. V was cut by 6 bases and J by 1 base, with 9 bases left in between. The CDR3 is 13 residues long. The CDR3 DNA sequence: TGTGCCAGCAGCCCCTTCGGGAACACTGAAGCTTTCTTT. Its protein product is CASSPFGNTEAFF.

The chain's CDR3 is CASSKVGGKSPLHF. The DNA of the CDR3 is TGTGCCAGTAGTAAGGTCGGGGGGAAATCACCCCTCCACTTT. This rearrangement joins TRBV19 to TRBJ1-6, with D possibly being TRBD1 (5 bases). Trimming took 4 bases from V and 10 from J, leaving 14 bases between them. The CDR3 runs 14 residues. CDR1 and CDR2 from the germline V gene are LNHDA and SQIVND (reference sequence).

Here the CDR3 DNA reads TGTGCCAGTATCTCCAGGGGGCGGACTGAAAAACTGTTTTTT. It yields the protein CASISRGRTEKLFF. The chain carries TRBV19 and TRBJ1-4; the match to TRBD1 covers 8 bases. J was trimmed by 7 bases and V by 7 bases; bases with no gene match: 8. Germline V gives CDR1 LNHDA, CDR2 SQIVND (reference sequence). The CDR3 extends over 14 amino acids.

The CDR3 protein is CASSFFDPQYSHSNSPLHF. In DNA form, the CDR3 reads TGTGCCAGCAGTTTCTTCGACCCTCAATACAGCCACTCTAATTCACCCCTCCACTTT. The rearrangement links TRBV28 to TRBJ1-6, with D uncertain. Germline CDR1 MDHEN, CDR2 SYDVKM. The CDR3 length is 19 residues. Trimming stripped 3 bases from V and 6 bases from J, with 24 bases between.

The chain links TRBV6-6 to TRBJ1-5, with 7 bases fitting TRBD1. CDR3 length: 15 amino acids. J was trimmed by 6 bases and V by 6 bases; bases with no gene match: 11. In germline, CDR1 is MNHNY, CDR2 SVGAGI (reference sequence). CDR3 DNA: TGTGCCAGCAGCTTTGGGACAGCTCTAGGTCAGCCCCAGCATTTT. Translation: CASSFGTALGQPQHF.

The chain uses TRBV6-6 and TRBJ2-5; D is possibly TRBD1 (6 bases). V lost 4 bases, J lost 5 bases, and 14 bases lay in between. The CDR3 spans 14 residues. Germline-derived CDR1 and CDR2 are MNHNY and SVGAGI (reference sequence). This CDR3 is CASSSAGVPETQYF. Written as DNA, the CDR3 is TGTGCCAGCAGTTCCGCAGGGGTTCCGGAGACCCAGTACTTC.

V usage is TRBV6-5 and J usage is TRBJ1-5; D not certain. The CDR3 covers 13 residues. Trimming pared 0 bases from V and 6 bases from J, leaving 6 bases between. Looked up from germline, CDR1 is MNHEY and CDR2 is SVGAGI. In DNA form, the CDR3 reads TGTGCCAGCAGTTACTCGGCCCTTCAGCCCCAGCATTTT. It is translated as CASSYSALQPQHF.

Notes on this clone: One end of the junction is discordant with germline, which a read error may explain. The rearrangement joins TRBV10-2 to TRBJ1-4; D is unresolved. Germline values: CDR1 WSHSY, CDR2 SAAADI. This CDR3 has 13 amino acids. For the CDR3, the DNA is TGCGCCAGCAGTGAAGCGGCAGCCGAAAACCTGTTTTTT. Translated, it gives CASSEAAAENLFF.

The chain uses TRBV4-1 and TRBJ2-2; D possibly corresponds to TRBD2 (6 bases). With 3 bases removed from V and 4 bases from J, the gap between germline ends came to 18 bases. CDR1 and CDR2 from the germline V gene are MGHRA and YSYEKL. The CDR3 extends over 17 amino acids. CDR3 coding DNA: TGCGCCAGCAGCCAGATCCTGATGGGGGGAACCACCGGGGAGCTGTTTTTT. Translating it yields CASSQILMGGTTGELFF.

The chain recombines TRBV28 with TRBJ1-5, with TRBD1 as a possible D gene (5 bases). V lost 3 bases, J lost 4 bases, and 10 bases lay in between. From germline, CDR1 is MDHEN and CDR2 SYDVKM. The CDR3 runs 14 residues. CDR3 sequence: CASSFGAANQPQHF. CDR3 DNA: TGTGCCAGCAGTTTTGGGGCAGCTAATCAGCCCCAGCATTTT.